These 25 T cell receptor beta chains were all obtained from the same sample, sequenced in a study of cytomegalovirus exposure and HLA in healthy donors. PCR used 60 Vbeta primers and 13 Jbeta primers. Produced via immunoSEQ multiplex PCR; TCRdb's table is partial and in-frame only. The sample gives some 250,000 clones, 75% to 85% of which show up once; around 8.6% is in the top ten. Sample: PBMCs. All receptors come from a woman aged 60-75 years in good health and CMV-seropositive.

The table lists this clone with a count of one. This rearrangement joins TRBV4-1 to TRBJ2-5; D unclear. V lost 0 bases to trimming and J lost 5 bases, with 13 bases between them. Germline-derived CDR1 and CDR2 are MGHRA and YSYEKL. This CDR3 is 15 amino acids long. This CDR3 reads CASSQDPRTGETQYF. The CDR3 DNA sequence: TGCGCCAGCAGCCAAGATCCGCGCACCGGGGAGACCCAGTACTTC.

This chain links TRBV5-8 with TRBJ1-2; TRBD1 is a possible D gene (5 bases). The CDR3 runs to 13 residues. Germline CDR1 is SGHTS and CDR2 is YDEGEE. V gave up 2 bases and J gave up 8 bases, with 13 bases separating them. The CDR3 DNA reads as TGTGCCAGCAGCTTAGACAGTAGGGGCGGCTACACCTTC. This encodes CASSLDSRGGYTF.

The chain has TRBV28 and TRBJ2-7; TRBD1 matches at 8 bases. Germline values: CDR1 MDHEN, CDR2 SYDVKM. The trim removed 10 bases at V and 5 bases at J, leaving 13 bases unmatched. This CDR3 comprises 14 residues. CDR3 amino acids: CATVSWTGLDEQYF. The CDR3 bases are TGTGCCACTGTTAGTTGGACAGGGTTGGACGAGCAGTACTTC. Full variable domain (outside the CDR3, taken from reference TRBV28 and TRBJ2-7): DVKVTQSSRYLVKRTGEKVFLECVQDMDHENMFWYRQDPGLGLRLIYFSYDVKMKEKGDIPEGYSVSREKKERFSLILESASTNQTSMYLCATVSWTGLDEQYFGPGTRLTVT.

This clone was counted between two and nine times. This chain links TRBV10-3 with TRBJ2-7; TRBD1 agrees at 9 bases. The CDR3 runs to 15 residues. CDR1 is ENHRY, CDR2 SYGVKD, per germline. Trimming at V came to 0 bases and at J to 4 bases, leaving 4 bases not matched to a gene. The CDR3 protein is CAISESGTGRYEQYF. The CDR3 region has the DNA TGTGCCATCAGTGAGTCGGGGACAGGGAGGTACGAGCAGTACTTC.

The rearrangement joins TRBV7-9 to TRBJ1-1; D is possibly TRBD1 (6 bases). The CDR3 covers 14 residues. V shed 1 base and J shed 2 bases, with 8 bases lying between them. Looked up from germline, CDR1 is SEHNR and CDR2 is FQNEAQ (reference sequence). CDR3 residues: CASSLGRGNTEAFF. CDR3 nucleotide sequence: TGTGCCAGCAGCTTAGGCAGGGGAAACACTGAAGCTTTCTTT.

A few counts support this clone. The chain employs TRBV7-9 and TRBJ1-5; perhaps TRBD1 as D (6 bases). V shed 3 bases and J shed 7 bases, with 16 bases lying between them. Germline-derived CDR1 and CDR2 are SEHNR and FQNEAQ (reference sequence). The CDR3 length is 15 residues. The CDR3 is CASSLGGGPRQPQHF. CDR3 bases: TGTGCCAGCAGCTTGGGCGGGGGGCCCAGACAGCCCCAGCATTTT.

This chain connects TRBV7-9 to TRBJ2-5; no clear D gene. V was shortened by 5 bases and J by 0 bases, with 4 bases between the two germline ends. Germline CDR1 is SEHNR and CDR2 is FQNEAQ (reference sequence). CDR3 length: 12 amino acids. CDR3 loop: CASSPYQETQYF. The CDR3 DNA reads TGTGCCAGCAGCCCATACCAAGAGACCCAGTACTTC.

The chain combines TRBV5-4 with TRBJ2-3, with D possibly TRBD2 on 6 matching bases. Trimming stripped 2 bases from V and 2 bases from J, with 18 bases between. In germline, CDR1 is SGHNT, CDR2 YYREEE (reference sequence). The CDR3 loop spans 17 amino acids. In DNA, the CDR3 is TGTGCCAGCAGCTTATTGTCTAATGCGGGAAACACAGATACGCAGTATTTT. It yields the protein CASSLLSNAGNTDTQYF.

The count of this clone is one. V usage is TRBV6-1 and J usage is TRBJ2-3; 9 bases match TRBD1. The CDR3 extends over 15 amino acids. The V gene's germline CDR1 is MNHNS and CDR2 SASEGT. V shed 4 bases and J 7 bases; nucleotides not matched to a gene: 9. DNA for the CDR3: TGTGCCAGCAGTGCCCCGGGACAGGGTTTAAATACGCAGTATTTT. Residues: CASSAPGQGLNTQYF.

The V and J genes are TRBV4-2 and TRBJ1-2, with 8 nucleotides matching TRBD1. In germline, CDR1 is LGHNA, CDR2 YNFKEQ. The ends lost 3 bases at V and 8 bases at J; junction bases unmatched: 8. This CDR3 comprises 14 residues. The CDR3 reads CASSQVQGAPGYTF. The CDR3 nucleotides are TGTGCCAGCAGCCAGGTCCAGGGGGCTCCCGGCTACACCTTC.

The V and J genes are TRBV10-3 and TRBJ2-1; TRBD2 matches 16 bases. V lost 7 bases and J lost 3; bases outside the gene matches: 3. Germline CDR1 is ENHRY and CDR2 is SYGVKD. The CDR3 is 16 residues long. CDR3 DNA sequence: TGTGCCATCACTGGGACTAGCGGGAGGGACTACAATGAGCAGTTCTTC. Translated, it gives CAITGTSGRDYNEQFF.

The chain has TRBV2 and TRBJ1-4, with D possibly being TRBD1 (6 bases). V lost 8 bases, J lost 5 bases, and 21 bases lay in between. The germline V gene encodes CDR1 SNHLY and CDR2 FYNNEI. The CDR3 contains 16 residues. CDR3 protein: CASLLTGDTRNEKLFF. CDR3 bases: TGTGCCAGCTTACTCACTGGGGACACACGAAATGAAAAACTGTTTTTT.

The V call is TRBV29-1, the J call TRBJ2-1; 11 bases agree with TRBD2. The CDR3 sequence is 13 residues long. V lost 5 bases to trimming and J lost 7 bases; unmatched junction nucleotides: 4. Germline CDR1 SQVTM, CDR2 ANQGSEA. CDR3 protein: CSVKGLAGNEQFF. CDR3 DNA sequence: TGCAGCGTTAAAGGACTAGCGGGTAATGAGCAGTTCTTC.

This CDR3 reads CSVGGRSTDTQYF. The CDR3 coding sequence is TGCAGCGTTGGAGGGAGGAGCACAGATACGCAGTATTTT. The chain has TRBV29-1 and TRBJ2-3; perhaps TRBD2 as D (6 bases). The germline gives CDR1 SQVTM, CDR2 ANQGSEA. Trimming left V 4 bases short and J 0 bases short, with 8 bases between. There are 13 residues in the CDR3.

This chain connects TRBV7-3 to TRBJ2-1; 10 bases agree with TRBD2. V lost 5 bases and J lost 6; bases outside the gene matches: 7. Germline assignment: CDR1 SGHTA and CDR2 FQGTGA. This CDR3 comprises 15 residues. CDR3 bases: TGTGCCAGCAGCCGGACTAGCGGCCCATCCAATGAGCAGTTCTTC. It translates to CASSRTSGPSNEQFF.

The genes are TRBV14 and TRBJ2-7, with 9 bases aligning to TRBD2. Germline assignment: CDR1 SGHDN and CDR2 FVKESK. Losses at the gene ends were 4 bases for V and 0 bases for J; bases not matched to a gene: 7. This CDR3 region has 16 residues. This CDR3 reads CASSPLAGTASYEQYF. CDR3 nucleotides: TGTGCCAGCAGCCCCCTAGCGGGGACAGCCTCCTACGAGCAGTACTTC. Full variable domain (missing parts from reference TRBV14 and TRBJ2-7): EAGVTQFPSHSVIEKGQTVTLRCDPISGHDNLYWYRRVMGKEIKFLLHFVKESKQDESGMPNNRFLAERTGGTYSTLKVQPAELEDSGVYFCASSPLAGTASYEQYFGPGTRLTVT.

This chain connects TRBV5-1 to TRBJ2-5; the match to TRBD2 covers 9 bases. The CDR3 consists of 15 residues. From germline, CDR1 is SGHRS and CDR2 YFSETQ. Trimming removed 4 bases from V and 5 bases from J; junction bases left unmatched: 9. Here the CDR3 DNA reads TGCGCCAGCAGCCCGACTAGCGGAGGGAGGGAGACCCAGTACTTC. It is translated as CASSPTSGGRETQYF.

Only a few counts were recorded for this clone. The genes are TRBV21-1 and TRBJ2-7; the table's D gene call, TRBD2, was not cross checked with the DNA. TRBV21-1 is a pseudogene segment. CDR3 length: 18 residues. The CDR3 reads CASSKRATGTSGSGEQYF. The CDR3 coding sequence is TGTGCCAGCAGCAAAAGGGCGACCGGGACTAGCGGGAGTGGCGAGCAGTACTTC.

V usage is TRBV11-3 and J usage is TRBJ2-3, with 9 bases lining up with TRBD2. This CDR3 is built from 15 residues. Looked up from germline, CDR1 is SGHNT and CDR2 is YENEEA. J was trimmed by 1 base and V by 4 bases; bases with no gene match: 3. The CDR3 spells CASSYGLARTDTQYF. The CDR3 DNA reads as TGTGCCAGCAGCTACGGACTAGCGCGCACAGATACGCAGTATTTT.

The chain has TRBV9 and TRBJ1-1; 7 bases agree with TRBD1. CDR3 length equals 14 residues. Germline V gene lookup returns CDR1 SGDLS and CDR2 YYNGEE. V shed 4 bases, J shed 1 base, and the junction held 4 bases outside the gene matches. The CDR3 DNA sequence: TGTGCCAGCAGCCCTAGGACAGGGAACACTGAAGCTTTCTTT. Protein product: CASSPRTGNTEAFF. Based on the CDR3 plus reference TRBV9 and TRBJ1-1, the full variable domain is DSGVTQTPKHLITATGQRVTLRCSPRSGDLSVYWYQQSLDQGLQFLIQYYNGEERAKGNILERFSAQQFPDLHSELNLSSLELGDSALYFCASSPRTGNTEAFFGQGTRLTVV.

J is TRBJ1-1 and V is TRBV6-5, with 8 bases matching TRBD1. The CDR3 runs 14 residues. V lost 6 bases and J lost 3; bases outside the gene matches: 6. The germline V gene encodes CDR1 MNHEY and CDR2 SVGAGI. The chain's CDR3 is CASRSTGGDTEAFF. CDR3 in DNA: TGTGCCAGCAGGTCCACAGGGGGAGACACTGAAGCTTTCTTT.

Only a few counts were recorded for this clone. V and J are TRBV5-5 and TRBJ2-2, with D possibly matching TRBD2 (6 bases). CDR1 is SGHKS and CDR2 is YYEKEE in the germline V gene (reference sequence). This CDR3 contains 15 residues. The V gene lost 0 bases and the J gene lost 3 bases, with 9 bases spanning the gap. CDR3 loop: CASSLGLGDTGELFF. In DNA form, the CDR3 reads TGTGCCAGCAGCTTGGGACTAGGGGACACCGGGGAGCTGTTTTTT. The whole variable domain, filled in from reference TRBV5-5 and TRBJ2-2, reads DAGVTQSPTHLIKTRGQQVTLRCSPISGHKSVSWYQQVLGQGPQFIFQYYEKEERGRGNFPDRFSARQFPNYSSELNVNALLLGDSALYLCASSLGLGDTGELFFGEGSRLTVL.

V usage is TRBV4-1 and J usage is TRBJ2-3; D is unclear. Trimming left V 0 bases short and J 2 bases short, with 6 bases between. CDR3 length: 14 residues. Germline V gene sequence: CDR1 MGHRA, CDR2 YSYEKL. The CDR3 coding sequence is TGCGCCAGCAGCCAAGAACTACTCACAGATACGCAGTATTTT. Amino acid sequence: CASSQELLTDTQYF.

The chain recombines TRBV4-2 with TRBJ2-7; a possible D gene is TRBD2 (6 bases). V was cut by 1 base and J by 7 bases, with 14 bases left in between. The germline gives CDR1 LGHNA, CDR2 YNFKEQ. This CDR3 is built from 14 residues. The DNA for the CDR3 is TGTGCCAGCAGCCAAGTCCCGGGAGCGGATGAGCAGTACTTC. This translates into CASSQVPGADEQYF.

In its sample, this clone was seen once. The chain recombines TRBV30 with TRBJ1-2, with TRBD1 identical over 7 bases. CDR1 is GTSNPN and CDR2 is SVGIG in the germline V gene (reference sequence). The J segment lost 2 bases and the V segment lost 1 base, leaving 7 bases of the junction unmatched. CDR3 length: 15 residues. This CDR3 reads CAWSGWRGRNYGYTF. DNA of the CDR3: TGTGCCTGGAGTGGATGGAGGGGGCGCAACTATGGCTACACCTTC.